This T cell receptor beta chain was obtained from a study of T cells in Graves' hyperthyroidism and ophthalmopathy. The study, taken as a whole, reports: Most expanded thyroid clonotypes above 0.001 also appeared in blood.

The authors took PBMCs from 10 ml fresh peripheral blood. CDR3 length: 14 residues. Unmatched junction bases numbered 9, after V lost 8 bases and J lost 5 bases. Germline loops: CDR1 SNHLY, CDR2 FYNNEI. This clonotype was seen repeatedly, ten times or more. Its antigen is not identified. Amplification of TCR beta CDR3 regions was performed using RNA transcripts as template. Carried out on the TCR CDR3, a first-round RT-PCR used the HTBI primer set. MiXCR, applied by TCRdb to the multiplex PCR reads, yields one record per CDR3 protein. Altogether 490,000 or so distinct CDR3 sequences are present, under 25% being singletons, with the ten largest covering around 54%.

This receptor was obtained from a woman aged 65 to 85 with Graves' ophthalmopathy. Sequenced: blood. This chain uses TRBV2 with TRBJ2-5; the match to TRBD1 covers 9 bases. The CDR3 nucleotides read TGTGCCAGCTTTTTTGACAGGGGGATGGAGACCCAGTACTTC. This translates into CASFFDRGMETQYF.